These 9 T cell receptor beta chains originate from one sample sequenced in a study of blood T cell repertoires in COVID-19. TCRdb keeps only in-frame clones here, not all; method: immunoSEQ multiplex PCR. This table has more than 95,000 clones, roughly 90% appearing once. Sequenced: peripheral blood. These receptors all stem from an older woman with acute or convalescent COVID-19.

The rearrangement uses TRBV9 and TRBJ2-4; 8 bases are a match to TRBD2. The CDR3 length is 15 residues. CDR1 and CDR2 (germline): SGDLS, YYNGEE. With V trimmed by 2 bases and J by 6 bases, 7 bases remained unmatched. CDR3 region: CASSVSREETNIQYF. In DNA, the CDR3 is TGTGCCAGCAGCGTTTCGCGGGAGGAGACAAACATTCAGTACTTC.

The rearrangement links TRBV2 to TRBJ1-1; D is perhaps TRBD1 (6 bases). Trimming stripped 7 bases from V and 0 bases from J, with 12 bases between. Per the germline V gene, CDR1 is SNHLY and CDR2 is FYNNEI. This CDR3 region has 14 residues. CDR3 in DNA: TGTGCCAGCACCGTGGACAGCCTGAACACTGAAGCTTTCTTT. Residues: CASTVDSLNTEAFF.

The CDR3 region is CASSEASRGKQFF. The CDR3 DNA is TGCGCCAGCAGTGAAGCGTCCAGGGGCAAGCAGTTCTTC. The chain uses TRBV10-1 and TRBJ2-1; D is possibly TRBD1 (6 bases). The CDR3 is 13 residues long. Germline V gene data show CDR1 as WNHNN and CDR2 as SYGVQD (reference sequence). The V end was cut by 3 bases, the J end by 11 bases, with 14 bases between.

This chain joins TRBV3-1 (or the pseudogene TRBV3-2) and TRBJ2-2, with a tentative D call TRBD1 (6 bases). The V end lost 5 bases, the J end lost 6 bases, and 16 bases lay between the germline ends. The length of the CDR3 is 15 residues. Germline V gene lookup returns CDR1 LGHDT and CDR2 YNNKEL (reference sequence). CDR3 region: CASSSPGVGSGELFF. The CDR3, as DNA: TGTGCCAGCAGCTCCCCAGGGGTGGGGTCCGGGGAGCTGTTTTTT.

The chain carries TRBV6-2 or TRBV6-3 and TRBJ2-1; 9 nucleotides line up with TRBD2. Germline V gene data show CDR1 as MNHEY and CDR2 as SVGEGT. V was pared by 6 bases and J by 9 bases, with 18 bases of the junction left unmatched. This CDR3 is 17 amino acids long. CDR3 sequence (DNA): TGTGCCAGCAGCCCAGACGGTTGGCGGGAGGGCCGGGGTGAGCAGTTCTTC. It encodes CASSPDGWREGRGEQFF.

CDR3 nucleotides: TGTGCCAGCAGCTCTCGTAATGAAAAACTGTTTTTT. It specifies CASSSRNEKLFF. This chain uses TRBV21-1 with TRBJ1-4. TRBV21-1 is described as a pseudogene. The CDR3 has 12 residues.

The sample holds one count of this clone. This CDR3 is CASSERAGGQDNEQFF. DNA of the CDR3: TGTGCCAGCAGTGAAAGAGCGGGAGGCCAAGACAATGAGCAGTTCTTC. This chain uses TRBV6-1 with TRBJ2-1, with TRBD2 matching over 9 bases. Trimming took 2 bases from V and 5 from J; bases not matched to a gene: 7. The CDR3 sequence is 16 residues long. Germline V lookup: CDR1 MNHNS, CDR2 SASEGT.

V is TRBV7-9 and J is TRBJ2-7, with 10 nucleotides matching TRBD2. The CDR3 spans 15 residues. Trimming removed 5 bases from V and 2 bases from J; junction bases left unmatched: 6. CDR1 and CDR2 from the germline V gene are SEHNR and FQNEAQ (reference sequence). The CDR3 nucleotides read TGTGCCAGCAGCCTTACTAGCGGGAAGGCCTACGAGCAGTACTTC. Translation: CASSLTSGKAYEQYF.

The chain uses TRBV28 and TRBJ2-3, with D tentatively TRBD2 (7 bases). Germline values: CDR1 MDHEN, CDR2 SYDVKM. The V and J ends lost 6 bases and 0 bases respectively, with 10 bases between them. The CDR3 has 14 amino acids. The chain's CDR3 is CASSRGASTDTQYF. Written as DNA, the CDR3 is TGTGCCAGCAGCCGGGGGGCTAGCACAGATACGCAGTATTTT.